This TCR beta chain was recorded in a study of identical twins (dated by TCRdb to the mid-2010s). Looking at the study overall: The study deep-sequenced TCR alpha and beta repertoires from monozygotic twins, unrelated adults of various ages and cord blood to test whether fetal clonotypes persist. To rule out contamination, the twin experiments were replicated at different times with different library preparation protocols.

The CDR3 measures 17 amino acids from cysteine to phenylalanine. Only the CDR3 part of the read is kept: 51 bases, read in frame from the first base. The trim is 6 bases for V and 4 bases for J, with a gap of 19 bases between the germline ends. CDR1 and CDR2 were assigned from the germline V gene as MGHRA and YSYEKL. As regards this clonotype: What this receptor recognizes is not known. It has no much larger one-base neighbor in the sample; base qualities were not kept.

Preparation of the library involved 5' RACE. The sequencing machine was an Illumina HiSeq 2000. Template switching added a universal primer binding site, and the final cDNA carried a unique molecular identifier that allowed TCR cDNA molecules to be counted accurately. Specific primers in the conserved constant-segment region were used to synthesize first-strand cDNA for TCR alpha and beta chains. Each cDNA library was double barcoded, with a SMART-Mk sample barcode plus Illumina barcodes, to control for contamination. TruSeq adapter sequences along with Illumina sample barcodes were introduced in two successive PCR steps. The Illumina HiSeq platform was used with custom primers to sequence TCR alpha and beta cDNA libraries. On the authors' methods: MiGEC was used to process raw reads and extract unique molecular identifiers, and MiXCR was used to find CDR3 positions. Recombination models were inferred per individual with the repgenHMM and IGoR tools using an EM algorithm. Shared clonotypes were analyzed with the tcR package in R, and sharing was normalized by the product of cloneset sizes. To study raw recombination without the effects of thymic and clonal selection, out-of-frame nonproductive sequences were analyzed. TCRdb reprocessed the public reads (quality trimming at Q25 with fastp, clone calling with MiXCR) and kept in-frame beta chains. Under each unique CDR3 protein, matching rows form one entry showing the most common genes and DNA. The V and J calls shown here were made by TCRdb, not taken from the authors' results. Within this sample are about 340,000 distinct CDR3 sequences, with about 10% of them counted one time only. The ten largest clones take up about 9.1% of the sample.

Overall study results and their limits: The excess sharing between twins in beta out-of-frame sequences was weaker because fewer shared sequences reduced the signal-to-noise ratio. In monozygotic twins, recombination models systematically underestimated out-of-frame TCR alpha sharing, but the models matched the sharing seen between unrelated individuals. Conclusions relied on cross-sectional statistical analysis, since the same donors could not be followed over many years. Invariant T cells such as MAIT and iNKT could partly confound zero-insertion analyses, though diverse VJ usage argued against this for most clonotypes. Abundant cord blood beta clonotypes had fewer insertions, young adult naive repertoires showed a similar but weaker trend, and memory repertoires showed no such trend. Out-of-frame TCR alpha sequences shared between twins showed an excess of low generation-probability sequences compared with coincidental sharing between unrelated individuals.

Only healthy Caucasian donors were included. Three unrelated non-twin adults were also sequenced: a male aged 18 to 30, a male aged 50 to 60 and a female aged 50 to 60. Miltenyi CD45RO+ enrichment and human naive T-cell isolation kits were used to isolate memory (CD45RO+) and naive T cells from PBMC. The receptor was derived from a woman between 45 and 60 years old in good health. This chain is built from TRBV4-1 and TRBJ2-6; 5 matching bases give a weak D call of TRBD1. The sequenced sample consisted of naive T cells sorted from blood. Explained via the paper, the cell subset or site label denotes: cells isolated with a human naive T-cell isolation kit. This receptor has the CDR3 CASRGWWGGPGANVLTF. The nucleotide sequence reads TGCGCCAGCAGGGGCTGGTGGGGCGGACCCGGGGCCAACGTCCTGACTTTC.